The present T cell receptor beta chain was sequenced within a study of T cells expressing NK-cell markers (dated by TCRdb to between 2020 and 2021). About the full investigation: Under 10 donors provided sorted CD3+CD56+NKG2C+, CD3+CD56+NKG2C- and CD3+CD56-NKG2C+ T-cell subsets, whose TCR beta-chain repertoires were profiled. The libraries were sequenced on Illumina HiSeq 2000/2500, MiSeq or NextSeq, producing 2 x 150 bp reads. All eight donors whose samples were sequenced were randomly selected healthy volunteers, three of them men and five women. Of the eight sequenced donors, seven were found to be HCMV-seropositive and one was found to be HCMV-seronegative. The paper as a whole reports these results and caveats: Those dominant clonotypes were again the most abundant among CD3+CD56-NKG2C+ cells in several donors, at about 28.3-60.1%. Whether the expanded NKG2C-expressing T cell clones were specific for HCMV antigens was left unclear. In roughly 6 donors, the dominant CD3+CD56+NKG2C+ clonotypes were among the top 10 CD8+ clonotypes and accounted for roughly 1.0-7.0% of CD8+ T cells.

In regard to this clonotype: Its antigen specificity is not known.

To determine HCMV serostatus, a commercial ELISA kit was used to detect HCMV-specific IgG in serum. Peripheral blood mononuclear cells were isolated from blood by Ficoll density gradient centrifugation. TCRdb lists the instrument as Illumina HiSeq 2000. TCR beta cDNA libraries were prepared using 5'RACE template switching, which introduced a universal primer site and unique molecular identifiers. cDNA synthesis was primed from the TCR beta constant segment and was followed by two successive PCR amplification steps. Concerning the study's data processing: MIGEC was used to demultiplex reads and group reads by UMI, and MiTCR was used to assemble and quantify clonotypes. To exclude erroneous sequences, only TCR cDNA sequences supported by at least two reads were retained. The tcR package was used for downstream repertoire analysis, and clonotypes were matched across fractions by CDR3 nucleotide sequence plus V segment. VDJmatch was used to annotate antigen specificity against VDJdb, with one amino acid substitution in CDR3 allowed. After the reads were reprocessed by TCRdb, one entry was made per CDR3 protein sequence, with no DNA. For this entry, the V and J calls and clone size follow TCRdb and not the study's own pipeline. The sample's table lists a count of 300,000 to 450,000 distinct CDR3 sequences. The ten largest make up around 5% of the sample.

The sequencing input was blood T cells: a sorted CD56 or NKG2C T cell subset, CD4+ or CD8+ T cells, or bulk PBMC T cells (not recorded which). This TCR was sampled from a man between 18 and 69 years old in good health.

The CDR3 has the sequence CASSLWDRDADTQYF. The chain is assembled from TRBV5-5 and TRBJ2-3; lacking DNA, the TRBD1 call made by TCRdb goes unchecked. The CDR3 runs 15 residues from the cysteine to the phenylalanine. The DNA is unrecorded. CDR1 and CDR2 (SGHKS, YYEKEE) derive from the germline V gene (reference sequence).